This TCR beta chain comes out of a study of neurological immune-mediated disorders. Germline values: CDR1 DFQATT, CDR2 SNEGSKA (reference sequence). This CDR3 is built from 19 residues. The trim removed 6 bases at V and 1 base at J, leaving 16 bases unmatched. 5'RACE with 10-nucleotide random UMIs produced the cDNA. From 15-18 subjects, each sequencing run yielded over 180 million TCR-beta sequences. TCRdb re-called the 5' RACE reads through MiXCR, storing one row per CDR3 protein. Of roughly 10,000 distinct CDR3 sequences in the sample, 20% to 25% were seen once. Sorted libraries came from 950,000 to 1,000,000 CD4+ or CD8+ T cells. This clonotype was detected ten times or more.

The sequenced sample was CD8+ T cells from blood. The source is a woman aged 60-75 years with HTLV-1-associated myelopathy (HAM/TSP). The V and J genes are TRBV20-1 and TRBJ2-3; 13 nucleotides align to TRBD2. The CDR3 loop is CSAPTSGGASFGGTDTQYF. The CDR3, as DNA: TGCAGTGCCCCTACTAGCGGGGGGGCCTCCTTCGGCGGCACAGATACGCAGTATTTT.